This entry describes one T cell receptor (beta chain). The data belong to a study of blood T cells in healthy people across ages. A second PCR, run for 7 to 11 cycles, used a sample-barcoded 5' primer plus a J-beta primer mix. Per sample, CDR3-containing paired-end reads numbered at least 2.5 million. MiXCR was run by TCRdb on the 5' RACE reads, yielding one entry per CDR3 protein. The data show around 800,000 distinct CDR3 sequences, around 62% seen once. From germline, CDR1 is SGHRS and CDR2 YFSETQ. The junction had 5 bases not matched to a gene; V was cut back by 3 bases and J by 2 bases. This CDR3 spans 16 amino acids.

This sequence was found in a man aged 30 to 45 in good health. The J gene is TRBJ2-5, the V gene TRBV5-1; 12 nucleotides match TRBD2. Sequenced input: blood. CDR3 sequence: CASSSTSGGSQETQYF. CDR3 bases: TGCGCCAGCAGCTCGACTAGCGGGGGCAGTCAAGAGACCCAGTACTTC.